Below, 16 T cell receptor beta chains from the same sample are listed, as sequenced in a study of glioma-infiltrating T cells after dendritic cell vaccination. The sample's time point: after dendritic cell vaccination, including at tumor progression/relapse. Method: immunoSEQ multiplex PCR; TCRdb's copy keeps in-frame clones and lacks some. The sample contains 80,000 to 100,000 clones, 65% to 85% of which appear only once. Sequencing used blood, obtained after dendritic cell vaccination. These receptors were obtained from a human donor with glioblastoma.

V gene TRBV30 combines with J gene TRBJ1-2; 8 bases are shared with TRBD1. CDR3 length: 13 residues. Germline V lookup: CDR1 GTSNPN, CDR2 SVGIG (reference sequence). With V trimmed by 5 bases and J by 3 bases, 5 bases remained unmatched. CDR3 protein: CAWAGGADYGYTF. For the CDR3, the DNA is TGTGCCTGGGCAGGGGGCGCGGACTATGGCTACACCTTC.

The chain has TRBV6-4 and TRBJ1-5, with 12 bases aligning to TRBD1. The germline gives CDR1 MRHNA, CDR2 SNTAGT. The CDR3 extends over 14 amino acids. The ends lost 4 bases at V and 10 bases at J; junction bases unmatched: 5. The CDR3 sequence: CASSVGTGGFPQHF. The CDR3 coding sequence is TGTGCCAGCAGTGTAGGGACAGGGGGCTTCCCCCAGCATTTT.

The chain has TRBV10-3 and TRBJ2-7; D remains ambiguous. Germline-derived CDR1 and CDR2 are ENHRY and SYGVKD. The CDR3 has 14 residues. The V and J ends lost 2 bases and 10 bases respectively, with 18 bases between them. The chain's CDR3 is CAISEGESPSVQYF. CDR3 in DNA: TGTGCCATCAGTGAGGGAGAATCGCCCTCGGTCCAGTACTTC.

The chain combines TRBV5-1 with TRBJ1-4; 9 bases are a match to TRBD1. Germline-derived CDR1 and CDR2 are SGHRS and YFSETQ. This CDR3 contains 15 residues. V lost 4 bases, J lost 4 bases, and 5 bases stayed unmatched. The CDR3 coding sequence is TGCGCCAGCAGCCCGGGGACAGGGCTTAATGAAAAACTGTTTTTT. Protein: CASSPGTGLNEKLFF. Based on the CDR3 plus reference TRBV5-1 and TRBJ1-4, the full variable domain is KAGVTQTPRYLIKTRGQQVTLSCSPISGHRSVSWYQQTPGQGLQFLFEYFSETQRNKGNFPGRFSGRQFSNSRSEMNVSTLELGDSALYLCASSPGTGLNEKLFFGSGTQLSVL.

V usage is TRBV6-5 and J usage is TRBJ2-3, with a tentative D call TRBD2 (5 bases). Germline values: CDR1 MNHEY, CDR2 SVGAGI. The CDR3 runs 14 residues. V lost 0 bases and J 2 bases, leaving 6 bases between the germline ends. CDR3 protein: CASSYSRVTDTQYF. Here the CDR3 DNA reads TGTGCCAGCAGTTACTCGAGGGTCACAGATACGCAGTATTTT.

This chain joins TRBV7-3 and TRBJ2-7; 7 nucleotides agree with TRBD1. Germline lookup yields CDR1 SGHTA and CDR2 FQGTGA. The CDR3 is 14 residues long. CDR3 in DNA: TGTGTCAAAGCTTCATCACAGGGGCTACACGAGCAGTACTTC. It specifies CVKASSQGLHEQYF. The full variable domain, rest sourced from reference TRBV7-3 and TRBJ2-7, is GAGVSQTPSNKVTEKGKYVELRCDPISGHTALYWYRQSLGQGPEFLIYFQGTGAADDSGLPNDRFFAVRPEGSVSTLKIQRTERGDSAVYLCVKASSQGLHEQYFGPGTRLTVT.

V gene TRBV28 combines with J gene TRBJ2-5, with TRBD2 identical over 8 bases. Germline V gene lookup returns CDR1 MDHEN and CDR2 SYDVKM. V was clipped by 3 bases and J by 6 bases; unmatched bases: 12. This CDR3 is 16 amino acids long. CDR3 sequence: CASSLLSGRELKTQYF. CDR3 DNA: TGTGCCAGCAGTTTGCTGTCCGGGAGGGAGTTGAAGACCCAGTACTTC.

This chain links TRBV5-1 with TRBJ2-3, with 11 nucleotides matching TRBD2. The ends lost 1 base at V and 7 bases at J; junction bases unmatched: 5. From germline, CDR1 is SGHRS and CDR2 YFSETQ. The CDR3 loop spans 15 amino acids. In DNA, the CDR3 is TGCGCCAGCAGCTTGAGCCTAGCGGGGGGAAATACGCAGTATTTT. The encoded protein is CASSLSLAGGNTQYF.

V gene TRBV11-2 combines with J gene TRBJ2-7, with D maybe TRBD1 (5 bases). Germline CDR1 and CDR2: SGHAT and FQNNGV. This CDR3 is built from 14 residues. V shed 5 bases and J shed 2 bases, with 13 bases lying between them. The DNA of the CDR3 is TGTGCCAGCAGCGTCCGAAGGGGTGCCTACGAGCAGTACTTC. Translation gives CASSVRRGAYEQYF.

The gene calls are TRBV19 and TRBJ1-2; TRBD1 matches 8 bases. The trim removed 3 bases at V and 8 bases at J, leaving 5 bases unmatched. CDR1 and CDR2 (germline): LNHDA, SQIVND (reference sequence). The CDR3 contains 13 residues. The DNA for the CDR3 is TGTGCCAGTAGTATCCAGGGGACAGGAGGCTACACCTTC. This gives the protein CASSIQGTGGYTF.

J is TRBJ2-5 and V is TRBV4-1; 7 bases align to TRBD1. The CDR3 is 15 residues long. Germline lookup yields CDR1 MGHRA and CDR2 YSYEKL. V gave up 10 bases and J gave up 3 bases; unmatched junction bases: 14. The CDR3 DNA reads TGCGCCAACAACCGCAGGGGGACAGCCAAAGAGACCCAGTACTTC. Translated: CANNRRGTAKETQYF.

This chain uses TRBV19 with TRBJ2-1; D remains unclear. This CDR3 is built from 13 residues. CDR1 and CDR2 (germline): LNHDA, SQIVND (reference sequence). The V gene lost 5 bases and the J gene lost 4 bases, with 9 bases spanning the gap. CDR3 sequence reads: CASSLQFYNEQFF. DNA of the CDR3: TGTGCCAGTAGTCTGCAGTTTTACAATGAGCAGTTCTTC.

The J gene is TRBJ2-7, the V gene TRBV5-1; 8 bases line up with TRBD2. J gave up 9 bases and V 4 bases, and 18 bases lay outside the gene matches. Germline V gene sequence: CDR1 SGHRS, CDR2 YFSETQ. There are 16 residues in the CDR3. Written as DNA, the CDR3 is TGCGCCAGCAGCGTTCACTCTGGCGGGGGGTCTGGAGTGCAGTACTTC. It yields the protein CASSVHSGGGSGVQYF.

This chain connects TRBV30 to TRBJ1-5; possibly TRBD1 for D (5 bases). Germline assignment: CDR1 GTSNPN and CDR2 SVGIG (reference sequence). The CDR3 runs to 15 residues. Trimming stripped 2 bases from V and 4 bases from J, with 15 bases between. CDR3 amino acids: CAWSWGGRNNQPQHF. The CDR3 DNA reads as TGTGCCTGGAGTTGGGGGGGACGGAATAATCAGCCCCAGCATTTT.

The chain employs TRBV2 and TRBJ2-5; tentatively, D is TRBD2 (6 bases). The CDR3 is 14 residues long. Trimming took 6 bases from V and 7 from J, leaving 18 bases between them. The V gene's germline CDR1 is SNHLY and CDR2 FYNNEI. The CDR3 region has the DNA TGTGCCAGCAGGTACCTTGGGACTCGCGTGACCCAGTACTTC. It yields the protein CASRYLGTRVTQYF. Together with reference TRBV2 and TRBJ2-5, the CDR3 gives the full variable domain: EPEVTQTPSHQVTQMGQEVILRCVPISNHLYFYWYRQILGQKVEFLVSFYNNEISEKSEIFDDQFSVERPDGSNFTLKIRSTKLEDSAMYFCASRYLGTRVTQYFGPGTRLLVL.

The chain couples TRBV5-5 to TRBJ2-3, with 9 nucleotides matching TRBD2. CDR1 is SGHKS and CDR2 is YYEKEE in the germline V gene (reference sequence). The CDR3 length is 17 residues. The ends lost 6 bases at V and 6 bases at J; junction bases unmatched: 17. CDR3 nucleotide sequence: TGTGCCAGCAACCTCGGCTATCGCGGGAGGGCATGGGATACGCAGTATTTT. Translation: CASNLGYRGRAWDTQYF.